Reported below is one TCR beta chain. Its target is unknown. The sample is drawn from a study of T-cell reconstitution after alpha-beta-depleted transplantation in children. Findings of the study overall: The study traced high day-60 TCRbeta diversity in some patients to surviving recipient T cells and thymic progenitors. Reports say that about two months after transplant, the alpha-beta T cells came out of several hundred graft clones that had expanded. Newly generated T cells supplied most T-cell counts and diversity one year post-transplant.

For TCRbeta, the library was prepared with unique molecular identifiers. TCRdb itself ran the PCR reads through MiXCR, one entry per CDR3 protein. The sample has about 980,000 distinct CDR3 sequences, about 31% seen once. This sequence originates from a boy in the first two years of life who had a stem cell transplant for SCID, so the T cells may come from the graft donor. The sequences come from PBMCs, mostly from graft donor cells, collected 360 days after TCRalphabeta/CD19-depleted stem cell transplant.

The CDR3 coding sequence is TGTGCCAGCAGCCAAGTGGCTAGCGGGGGTTTGAGACAGTTCTTC. It translates to CASSQVASGGLRQFF. The V call is TRBV3-1, the J call TRBJ2-1; 10 bases agree with TRBD2. The CDR3 is 15 amino acids. V lost 1 base, J lost 13 bases, and 10 bases stayed unmatched. CDR1 and CDR2 from the germline V gene are LGHDT and YNNKEL (reference sequence).